This entry lists 31 T cell receptor beta chains sequenced from one sample in a study of T-cell memory formation after mild COVID-19. TCRdb analysed the 5' RACE reads with MiXCR anew, one entry per CDR3 protein. The sample contains 30,000 to 45,000 distinct CDR3 sequences, 11% of which appear only once. Sequenced sample: PBMCs or a T cell subset sorted from them (not recorded which). The origin of the receptors is a man aged 18 to 30 who had mild COVID-19 (a few samples of this study predate the infection). Cell type and time point are not known.

This chain uses TRBV7-3 with TRBJ2-1; D not certain. Germline assignment: CDR1 SGHTA and CDR2 FQGTGA. CDR3 length equals 14 residues. Trimming stripped 6 bases from V and 8 bases from J, with 17 bases between. The CDR3 bases are TGTGCCAGCAGTCACTCGAACGGAGTTTATGAGCAGTTCTTC. Protein: CASSHSNGVYEQFF.

This clonotype has more than one count but fewer than ten. V is TRBV7-2 and J is TRBJ2-1; 13 positions match TRBD2. The ends lost 5 bases at V and 11 bases at J; junction bases unmatched: 6. CDR3 length: 14 amino acids. The germline CDR1 and CDR2 sequences are SGHTA and FQGNSA. This chain's CDR3 is CASSPTSGGPKQFF. The CDR3 DNA is TGTGCCAGCAGCCCGACTAGCGGGGGGCCCAAGCAGTTCTTC.

At least ten counts were recorded for this clonotype. The chain links TRBV4-3 to TRBJ2-7, with D perhaps matching TRBD1 (5 bases). Trimming took off 1 base at V and 6 bases at J, with 16 bases between the two ends. CDR3 length equals 15 residues. CDR1 and CDR2 (germline): LGHNA, YSLEER. The CDR3 spells CASSQVGGALREQYF. DNA of the CDR3: TGCGCCAGCAGCCAAGTGGGTGGGGCCTTACGCGAGCAGTACTTC.

This clonotype was observed many times. The chain is built from TRBV27 and TRBJ2-3; D is unresolved. The CDR3 is 14 residues long. The V and J ends lost 4 bases and 2 bases respectively, with 10 bases between them. Germline V gene lookup returns CDR1 MNHEY and CDR2 SMNVEV (reference sequence). The CDR3, as DNA: TGTGCCAGCAGTTCAAACGCGGTCACAGATACGCAGTATTTT. Translation gives CASSSNAVTDTQYF.

Only a few counts were recorded for this clonotype. The chain combines TRBV5-8 with TRBJ2-1; D could derive from TRBD1 or TRBD2 (5 bases each). The length of the CDR3 is 16 residues. Germline V gene lookup returns CDR1 SGHTS and CDR2 YDEGEE. Trimming shortened V by 5 bases and J by 0 bases, and 15 bases separated the two germline ends. This CDR3 is CASSSGALPSYNEQFF. For the CDR3, the DNA is TGTGCCAGCAGTTCCGGGGCCCTTCCCTCCTACAATGAGCAGTTCTTC.

The table lists this clonotype with many counts. This chain connects TRBV5-1 to TRBJ2-1; D not certain. Trimming removed 4 bases from V and 8 bases from J, with 13 bases in between. The CDR3 runs to 13 residues. CDR1 and CDR2 from the germline V gene are SGHRS and YFSETQ. The CDR3 DNA is TGCGCCAGCAGCGCAGGAGTCCTGGATGAGCAGTTCTTC. Its protein is CASSAGVLDEQFF.

This clonotype has at least ten counts. The V and J genes are TRBV5-1 and TRBJ2-4; 14 positions agree with TRBD2. J gave up 6 bases and V 3 bases, and 17 bases lay outside the gene matches. In germline, CDR1 is SGHRS, CDR2 YFSETQ. The CDR3 is 20 amino acids. The CDR3: CASSWKNPGLAGARGNIQYF. For the CDR3, the DNA is TGCGCCAGCAGCTGGAAGAATCCGGGACTAGCGGGGGCCCGAGGAAACATTCAGTACTTC.

This clonotype was observed many times. The rearrangement links TRBV6-5 to TRBJ1-1; D uncertain. The V gene lost 0 bases and the J gene lost 4 bases, with 12 bases spanning the gap. The CDR3 runs to 15 residues. The germline V gene has CDR1 MNHEY and CDR2 SVGAGI. CDR3 sequence reads: CASSYSSVSITEAFF. The CDR3 DNA reads as TGTGCCAGCAGTTACTCTTCGGTATCAATCACTGAAGCTTTCTTT.

This clonotype was counted many times. The genes are TRBV12-3 or TRBV12-4 and TRBJ2-1; tentative D call: TRBD2 (5 bases). V gave up 3 bases and J gave up 3 bases, with 12 bases separating them. The CDR3 sequence is 15 residues long. DNA of the CDR3: TGTGCCAGCAGTTTTGGGCTAGCCCGCTACAATGAGCAGTTCTTC. Protein product: CASSFGLARYNEQFF.

This clonotype was counted at least ten times. The gene calls are TRBV4-1 and TRBJ2-3, with 12 bases fitting TRBD2. The CDR3 runs to 17 residues. Per germline, CDR1 MGHRA and CDR2 YSYEKL. With 3 bases clipped from V and 5 bases from J, the junction kept 9 bases outside the gene matches. The CDR3 DNA follows: TGCGCCAGCAGCCAGAGGACTAGCGGGGTGGGGATAGATACGCAGTATTTT. This encodes CASSQRTSGVGIDTQYF.

This clonotype was counted ten times or more. The chain recombines TRBV5-6 with TRBJ1-2; 7 nucleotides agree with TRBD1. Losses at the gene ends were 5 bases for V and 8 bases for J; bases not matched to a gene: 3. The CDR3 is 11 amino acids. The germline V gene has CDR1 SGHDT and CDR2 YYEEEE. CDR3 amino acids: CASREGAGYTF. As DNA, the CDR3 is TGTGCCAGCAGAGAGGGGGCAGGCTACACCTTC.

This clonotype was seen a handful of times. The rearrangement joins TRBV20-1 to TRBJ2-1; the match to TRBD2 covers 8 bases. The CDR3 runs to 12 residues. The V gene's germline CDR1 is DFQATT and CDR2 SNEGSKA (reference sequence). V shed 5 bases and J 12 bases; nucleotides not matched to a gene: 9. CDR3 bases: TGCAGTGCTCCTAGCGGGCGAGCAGGGCAGTTCTTC. Residues: CSAPSGRAGQFF.

This clonotype has a count of ten or more. This chain links TRBV5-1 with TRBJ1-1, with D perhaps matching TRBD1 (6 bases). This CDR3 spans 15 amino acids. Trimming pared 1 base from V and 1 base from J, leaving 11 bases between. Germline V CDR1 and CDR2: SGHRS, YFSETQ. This CDR3 reads CASSLRSGANTEAFF. The CDR3 DNA reads as TGCGCCAGCAGCTTGCGGTCGGGGGCGAACACTGAAGCTTTCTTT.

This clonotype showed up many times. The rearrangement uses TRBV20-1 and TRBJ2-5; 8 nucleotides match TRBD1. This CDR3 contains 16 residues. V was clipped by 0 bases and J by 5 bases; unmatched bases: 11. Germline assignment: CDR1 DFQATT and CDR2 SNEGSKA (reference sequence). The CDR3 loop reads CSARDLGQGAWETQYF. The CDR3 bases are TGCAGTGCTAGAGATCTGGGGCAGGGGGCTTGGGAGACCCAGTACTTC.

This clonotype was recorded many times. The V call is TRBV7-8, the J call TRBJ2-1; D is possibly TRBD2 (5 bases). Germline assignment: CDR1 SGHVS and CDR2 FQNEAQ. The ends were cut back, 4 bases at V and 4 bases at J, with 14 bases in the middle. The CDR3 spans 15 residues. CDR3 sequence: CASSSRRTSYNEQFF. The CDR3 bases are TGTGCCAGCAGCTCGCGTCGGACTTCTTACAATGAGCAGTTCTTC.

This clonotype came up many times. In nucleotides, the CDR3 is TGTGCCAGCAGCTTAGGGGCAGGGGGTGAGACCCAGTACTTC. Protein: CASSLGAGGETQYF. The J gene is TRBJ2-5, the V gene TRBV7-2, with TRBD1 matching over 7 bases. The CDR3 contains 14 residues. Germline trimming cut 1 base from V and 5 bases from J; bases unmatched to any gene: 4. Germline V gene sequence: CDR1 SGHTA, CDR2 FQGNSA.

The rearrangement uses TRBV9 and TRBJ2-5; maybe TRBD2 (6 bases). The V and J ends lost 0 bases and 2 bases respectively, with 11 bases between them. Germline CDR1 is SGDLS and CDR2 is YYNGEE. CDR3 length: 15 amino acids. The DNA of the CDR3 is TGTGCCAGCAGCGTAGTCAGCGGAGGGCAAGAGACCCAGTACTTC. Protein: CASSVVSGGQETQYF.

About this clonotype itself: One end of the junction does not line up with germline, which may come from a read error. The CDR3 DNA is TGTGGCAGCAGCTTAGCGGGGGCTAGCACAGATACGCAGTATTTT. Amino acid sequence: CGSSLAGASTDTQYF. The rearrangement links TRBV7-6 to TRBJ2-3, with 9 bases matching TRBD2. Germline values: CDR1 SGHVS, CDR2 FNYEAQ. The CDR3 spans 15 residues.

Many counts were recorded for this clonotype. The V and J genes are TRBV7-2 and TRBJ2-1; 10 bases fit TRBD2. Trimming removed 0 bases from V and 12 bases from J; junction bases left unmatched: 11. Germline V gives CDR1 SGHTA, CDR2 FQGNSA. CDR3 length equals 16 residues. The DNA for the CDR3 is TGTGCCAGCAGCTTAGCCGGGACTAGCGTCGCAGGGCGGCAGTTCTTC. Encoded protein: CASSLAGTSVAGRQFF. Drawing the rest from reference TRBV7-2 and TRBJ2-1, the complete variable domain is GAGVSQSPSNKVTEKGKDVELRCDPISGHTALYWYRQSLGQGLEFLIYFQGNSAPDKSGLPSDRFSAERTGGSVSTLTIQRTQQEDSAVYLCASSLAGTSVAGRQFFGPGTRLTVL.

This clonotype appeared many times. The chain couples TRBV4-2 to TRBJ1-6; no definite D call. CDR3 length equals 15 residues. CDR1 and CDR2 (germline): LGHNA, YNFKEQ. The germline V and J ends were trimmed by 0 bases and 13 bases, with 16 bases remaining between them. This CDR3 is CASSQDPGPEEPLHF. CDR3 DNA sequence: TGTGCCAGCAGCCAAGATCCCGGTCCGGAGGAGCCCCTCCACTTT.

There are many counts of this clonotype. The V call is TRBV7-2, the J call TRBJ1-2; no clear D. Trimming left V 4 bases short and J 5 bases short, with 8 bases between. Germline V CDR1 and CDR2: SGHTA, FQGNSA. There are 12 residues in the CDR3. CDR3 protein: CASSYGWYGYTF. The CDR3 DNA is TGTGCCAGCAGCTATGGATGGTATGGCTACACCTTC. Supplemented by reference TRBV7-2 and TRBJ1-2, the full variable domain reads GAGVSQSPSNKVTEKGKDVELRCDPISGHTALYWYRQSLGQGLEFLIYFQGNSAPDKSGLPSDRFSAERTGGSVSTLTIQRTQQEDSAVYLCASSYGWYGYTFGSGTRLTVV.

The rearrangement links TRBV18 to TRBJ1-2, with D possibly TRBD1 on 6 matching bases. Germline CDR1 reads KGHSH; CDR2 reads LQKENI. V lost 4 bases and J 8 bases, leaving 14 bases between the germline ends. CDR3 length equals 13 residues. CDR3 in amino acids: CASSLGQGGGYTF. Here the CDR3 DNA reads TGTGCCAGCTCACTGGGACAAGGAGGCGGCTACACCTTC.

This clonotype was detected many times. The chain employs TRBV7-3 and TRBJ2-5, with a possible D match to TRBD2 (5 bases). Trimming took 5 bases from V and 1 from J, leaving 8 bases between them. Germline lookup yields CDR1 SGHTA and CDR2 FQGTGA. This CDR3 has 13 amino acids. The CDR3 DNA sequence: TGTGCCAGCAGCAGAGGGTCCCAAGAGACCCAGTACTTC. As protein: CASSRGSQETQYF.

This clonotype has ten or more counts. The gene calls are TRBV28 and TRBJ2-5; the D gene is possibly TRBD1 (5 bases). Trimming shortened V by 4 bases and J by 10 bases, and 10 bases separated the two germline ends. The germline V gene encodes CDR1 MDHEN and CDR2 SYDVKM. The CDR3 is 11 amino acids. In nucleotides, the CDR3 is TGTGCCAGCAGTTCAAGGGGCCGCCAGTACTTC. It specifies CASSSRGRQYF.

Many counts were recorded for this clonotype. The limits of the CDR3 on the DNA are not certain, so only TCRdb's listed CDR3 is given. This chain joins TRBV6-2 or TRBV6-3 and TRBJ2-1; the table's D call TRBD1 went unverified against the DNA. In germline, CDR1 is MNHEY, CDR2 SVGEGT. The CDR3 comprises 13 residues, both ends counted. The CDR3 spells CASSSSGADEQFF.

This clonotype showed up many times. The conserved phenylalanine or tryptophan is not found at the CDR3 terminus, so this likely reflects a read error. The limits of the CDR3 on the DNA are not certain, so only TCRdb's listed CDR3 is given. The chain joins TRBV4-3 to TRBJ2-7. 10 amino acids form the CDR3, both terminal residues included. The V gene's germline CDR1 is LGHNA and CDR2 YSLEER. CDR3 sequence reads: CASSQDNGYC.

This clonotype appeared many times. The chain has TRBV28 and TRBJ1-1; TRBD1 aligns across 7 bases. Trimming took 4 bases from V and 4 from J; bases not matched to a gene: 9. The germline V gene encodes CDR1 MDHEN and CDR2 SYDVKM. The CDR3 sequence is 15 residues long. Here the CDR3 reads CASSSPRGARTEAFF. CDR3 sequence (DNA): TGTGCCAGCAGTTCCCCCAGGGGGGCGCGCACTGAAGCTTTCTTT. Full variable domain (missing parts from reference TRBV28 and TRBJ1-1): DVKVTQSSRYLVKRTGEKVFLECVQDMDHENMFWYRQDPGLGLRLIYFSYDVKMKEKGDIPEGYSVSREKKERFSLILESASTNQTSMYLCASSSPRGARTEAFFGQGTRLTVV.

The chain has TRBV7-9 and TRBJ2-1; the match to TRBD2 covers 14 bases. The J call is uncertain, as TRBJ2-7 better fits the DNA end. The CDR3 totals 13 residues. CDR1 SEHNR and CDR2 FQNEAQ come from the germline V gene (reference sequence). CDR3 residues: CASGLAGGYEQYF. The CDR3 bases are TGTGCCAGCGGACTAGCGGGAGGCTACGAGCAGTACTTC.

The chain carries TRBV5-1 and TRBJ2-5; 7 nucleotides line up with TRBD1. V was clipped by 5 bases and J by 0 bases; unmatched bases: 4. The germline V gene encodes CDR1 SGHRS and CDR2 YFSETQ. This CDR3 contains 14 residues. The CDR3, as DNA: TGCGCCAGCAGGTCGGGACAGAACCAAGAGACCCAGTACTTC. The encoded protein is CASRSGQNQETQYF.

The rearrangement uses TRBV18 and TRBJ2-1; TRBD2 agrees at 13 bases. In germline, CDR1 is KGHSH, CDR2 LQKENI. The CDR3 runs to 16 residues. The J segment lost 2 bases and the V segment lost 3 bases, leaving 1 base of the junction unmatched. The CDR3 DNA sequence: TGTGCCAGCTCACCGGGACTAGCGGGGACCTACAATGAGCAGTTCTTC. It yields the protein CASSPGLAGTYNEQFF.

This clonotype was counted ten times or more. The CDR3 DNA reads as TGTGCCAGCAGTCGCGACAGGGGGACGAACACCGGGGAGCTGTTTTTT. This gives the protein CASSRDRGTNTGELFF. The V and J genes are TRBV6-5 and TRBJ2-2, with TRBD1 matching over 9 bases. The germline CDR1 and CDR2 sequences are MNHEY and SVGAGI. CDR3 size: 16 residues. The V and J ends lost 5 bases and 0 bases, in that order; junction bases with no gene match: 4.